The 28 T cell receptor beta chains reported below all come from one sample, sequenced in a study of blood T cell repertoires in COVID-19. The assay was immunoSEQ multiplex PCR, and TCRdb's table has in-frame clones only and misses some. The table records approximately 200,000 clones, 85% to 90% of them present only once. The source material was peripheral blood. These TCRs come from a man aged 30 to 45 with COVID-19, enrolled during active disease.

V usage is TRBV7-3 and J usage is TRBJ2-3, with D possibly matching TRBD2 (6 bases). Germline V CDR1 and CDR2: SGHTA, FQGTGA. V was clipped by 5 bases and J by 2 bases, with 17 bases between them. The CDR3 has 16 residues. The CDR3 region is CASSPAGSRLTDTQYF. Written as DNA, the CDR3 is TGTGCCAGCAGCCCCGCGGGGAGTCGACTCACAGATACGCAGTATTTT. Full variable domain (remainder filled in from reference TRBV7-3 and TRBJ2-3): GAGVSQTPSNKVTEKGKYVELRCDPISGHTALYWYRQSLGQGPEFLIYFQGTGAADDSGLPNDRFFAVRPEGSVSTLKIQRTERGDSAVYLCASSPAGSRLTDTQYFGPGTRLTVL.

The genes are TRBV18 and TRBJ1-5; maybe TRBD1 (5 bases). V was trimmed by 3 bases and J by 7 bases, leaving 16 bases between them. The germline V gene has CDR1 KGHSH and CDR2 LQKENI. CDR3 length equals 15 residues. The CDR3 region has the DNA TGTGCCAGCTCACCGGGGGGGACGGAGCGACAGCCCCAGCATTTT. Amino acids: CASSPGGTERQPQHF.

Only a few counts were recorded for this clone. This chain connects TRBV24-1 to TRBJ2-2; TRBD1 matches 9 bases. The CDR3 is 14 amino acids. J gave up 5 bases and V 8 bases, and 5 bases lay outside the gene matches. Germline V gives CDR1 KGHDR, CDR2 SFDVKD. This CDR3 is CATTDRGVTGELFF. CDR3 DNA sequence: TGTGCCACCACGGACAGGGGAGTGACCGGGGAGCTGTTTTTT.

V is TRBV5-1 and J is TRBJ2-5, with a possible D match to TRBD1 (6 bases). The CDR3 spans 16 residues. V was trimmed by 0 bases and J by 4 bases, leaving 16 bases between them. The germline CDR1 and CDR2 sequences are SGHRS and YFSETQ. CDR3 region: CASSLGINRAGETQYF. For the CDR3, the DNA is TGCGCCAGCAGCTTGGGCATAAACAGGGCTGGAGAGACCCAGTACTTC.

This chain joins TRBV19 and TRBJ1-2, with 10 nucleotides matching TRBD1. Germline values: CDR1 LNHDA, CDR2 SQIVND (reference sequence). The CDR3 length is 16 residues. Trimming at V came to 4 bases and at J to 4 bases, leaving 9 bases not matched to a gene. The CDR3 here is CASSTLKGQGSYGYTF. The DNA of the CDR3 is TGTGCCAGTAGTACCCTGAAGGGACAGGGGAGCTATGGCTACACCTTC.

This clone was detected once. The chain recombines TRBV24-1 with TRBJ1-5; no definite D call. This CDR3 comprises 16 residues. The ends were cut back, 0 bases at V and 4 bases at J, with 12 bases in the middle. CDR1 and CDR2 from the germline V gene are KGHDR and SFDVKD. CDR3 in DNA: TGTGCCACCAGTGATTTGAGTTGGCCGGGAAATCAGCCCCAGCATTTT. As protein: CATSDLSWPGNQPQHF.

This chain links TRBV25-1 with TRBJ2-2; tentatively, D is TRBD2 (6 bases). Germline CDR1 and CDR2: MGHDK and SYGVNS. Trimming removed 2 bases from V and 3 bases from J, with 16 bases in between. The CDR3 sequence is 17 residues long. CDR3 loop: CASSELGGAQDTGELFF. The CDR3 nucleotides read TGTGCCAGCAGTGAACTAGGAGGGGCGCAGGACACCGGGGAGCTGTTTTTT. The entire variable domain, with the rest obtained from reference TRBV25-1 and TRBJ2-2, is as follows: EADIYQTPRYLVIGTGKKITLECSQTMGHDKMYWYQQDPGMELHLIHYSYGVNSTEKGDLSSESTVSRIRTEHFPLTLESARPSHTSQYLCASSELGGAQDTGELFFGEGSRLTVL.

V gene TRBV2 combines with J gene TRBJ1-5, with 8 bases aligning to TRBD1. V shed 5 bases, J shed 6 bases, and the junction held 9 bases outside the gene matches. The CDR3 is 15 residues long. CDR1 SNHLY and CDR2 FYNNEI come from the germline V gene. The CDR3 sequence: CASSSHGQGGQPQHF. CDR3 in DNA: TGTGCCAGCAGTTCGCACGGACAGGGAGGTCAGCCCCAGCATTTT.

This chain links TRBV7-9 with TRBJ2-1; 9 nucleotides align to TRBD1. Germline V gene data show CDR1 as SEHNR and CDR2 as FQNEAQ (reference sequence). This CDR3 is 15 amino acids long. J gave up 8 bases and V 7 bases, and 12 bases lay outside the gene matches. Here the CDR3 DNA reads TGTGCCAGCACCCATGGGACAGGGTTTTGGGATGAGCAGTTCTTC. It is translated as CASTHGTGFWDEQFF.

The V and J genes are TRBV10-3 and TRBJ1-2, with TRBD1 matching 8 bases. The CDR3 has 13 amino acids. Germline V gene lookup returns CDR1 ENHRY and CDR2 SYGVKD. J lost 4 bases, V lost 3 bases, and 1 base had no gene match. Here the CDR3 reads CAISETGGYGYTF. DNA of the CDR3: TGTGCCATCAGTGAAACAGGGGGCTATGGCTACACCTTC.

This clone was seen a single time. V usage is TRBV7-2 and J usage is TRBJ1-4, with TRBD1 identical over 8 bases. The V gene's germline CDR1 is SGHTA and CDR2 FQGNSA. J was trimmed by 7 bases and V by 5 bases; bases with no gene match: 3. CDR3 length: 13 amino acids. CDR3 loop: CASSIGQGEKLFF. CDR3 nucleotide sequence: TGTGCCAGCAGCATTGGACAGGGTGAAAAACTGTTTTTT.

CDR3 nucleotide sequence: TGCGCCAGCAACATCGCGGCAGGGCCCGGGGAGCTGTTTTTT. Amino acids: CASNIAAGPGELFF. The chain couples TRBV4-3 to TRBJ2-2, with a weak D call TRBD1 (5 bases). The CDR3 totals 14 residues. The germline V gene has CDR1 LGHNA and CDR2 YSLEER. Trimming stripped 7 bases from V and 6 bases from J, with 15 bases between.

The chain couples TRBV18 to TRBJ2-7; 8 bases align to TRBD1. This CDR3 spans 16 amino acids. The germline CDR1 and CDR2 sequences are KGHSH and LQKENI. With V trimmed by 0 bases and J by 7 bases, 11 bases remained unmatched. This CDR3 is CASSPPLAGGFGEQYF. Here the CDR3 DNA reads TGTGCCAGCTCACCACCGTTGGCAGGGGGCTTCGGAGAGCAGTACTTC.

The rearrangement joins TRBV3-1 (or the pseudogene TRBV3-2) to TRBJ1-1, with 7 nucleotides matching TRBD1. CDR1 LGHDT and CDR2 YNNKEL come from the germline V gene (reference sequence). The CDR3 length is 14 residues. V shed 4 bases and J 7 bases; nucleotides not matched to a gene: 9. CDR3 in DNA: TGTGCCAGCAGCCGGACAGGATCGACGGGTGAAGCTTTCTTT. It specifies CASSRTGSTGEAFF.

This rearrangement joins TRBV7-9 to TRBJ2-3; D not resolved. V lost 1 base and J lost 3, with 11 bases in between. CDR1 is SEHNR and CDR2 is FQNEAQ in the germline V gene (reference sequence). The CDR3 totals 15 residues. CDR3 coding DNA: TGTGCCAGCAGCTTAGACTACTCGAGGACAGATACGCAGTATTTT. It translates to CASSLDYSRTDTQYF.

The chain has TRBV9 and TRBJ1-1; 9 nucleotides agree with TRBD1. The length of the CDR3 is 21 residues. Germline V gene data show CDR1 as SGDLS and CDR2 as YYNGEE. With V trimmed by 3 bases and J by 0 bases, 21 bases remained unmatched. The CDR3: CASSATGSGTGTFTMNTEAFF. The CDR3 bases are TGTGCCAGCAGCGCGACCGGCTCCGGGACAGGGACGTTCACGATGAACACTGAAGCTTTCTTT. Together with reference TRBV9 and TRBJ1-1, the CDR3 gives the full variable domain: DSGVTQTPKHLITATGQRVTLRCSPRSGDLSVYWYQQSLDQGLQFLIQYYNGEERAKGNILERFSAQQFPDLHSELNLSSLELGDSALYFCASSATGSGTGTFTMNTEAFFGQGTRLTVV.

The chain couples TRBV7-2 to TRBJ1-5; a weak D match, TRBD1 (5 bases). Deletions cut 2 bases from V and 0 bases from J, with 14 bases between. The CDR3 runs 17 residues. The germline gives CDR1 SGHTA, CDR2 FQGNSA. CDR3 loop: CASSLRSGRGSNQPQHF. Written as DNA, the CDR3 is TGTGCCAGCAGCTTACGTTCGGGGAGGGGTAGCAATCAGCCCCAGCATTTT.

This rearrangement joins TRBV6-1 to TRBJ1-1; D ambiguous. The germline gives CDR1 MNHNS, CDR2 SASEGT. There are 11 residues in the CDR3. Trimming removed 3 bases from V and 5 bases from J, with 4 bases in between. The CDR3 here is CASSDNTEAFF. For the CDR3, the DNA is TGTGCCAGCAGTGACAATACTGAAGCTTTCTTT.

Turning to this clone: Other DNA sequences in this sample translate to the same CDR3. This rearrangement joins TRBV6-5 to TRBJ2-7; 9 bases fit TRBD1. From germline, CDR1 is MNHEY and CDR2 SVGAGI. The CDR3 covers 14 residues. J lost 4 bases, V lost 0 bases, and 1 base had no gene match. The CDR3 nucleotides are TGTGCCAGCAGTTACTCGGGGACAGGGTACGAGCAGTACTTC. It is translated as CASSYSGTGYEQYF.

This clone has more than one count but fewer than ten. The chain recombines TRBV14 with TRBJ2-7; 9 nucleotides agree with TRBD2. This CDR3 comprises 16 residues. The V gene's germline CDR1 is SGHDN and CDR2 FVKESK. With V trimmed by 1 base and J by 5 bases, 9 bases remained unmatched. CDR3 protein: CASSQAPLAGSHEQYF. For the CDR3, the DNA is TGTGCCAGCAGCCAAGCACCCCTAGCGGGATCCCACGAGCAGTACTTC.

The chain joins TRBV25-1 to TRBJ1-3; a weak D match, TRBD1 (5 bases). There are 13 residues in the CDR3. Germline V gene data show CDR1 as MGHDK and CDR2 as SYGVNS. V was pared by 4 bases and J by 4 bases, with 8 bases between. CDR3 sequence reads: CASSAPGGNTIYF. CDR3 nucleotides: TGTGCCAGCAGTGCCCCAGGGGGAAACACCATATATTTT.

The chain couples TRBV6-1 to TRBJ2-1, with 12 bases identical to TRBD2. Germline V lookup: CDR1 MNHNS, CDR2 SASEGT. The CDR3 sequence is 15 residues long. The ends lost 2 bases at V and 4 bases at J; junction bases unmatched: 0. CDR3 nucleotide sequence: TGTGCCAGCAGTGAACTAGCGGGGGGGTACAATGAGCAGTTCTTC. This gives the protein CASSELAGGYNEQFF.

This rearrangement joins TRBV19 to TRBJ2-7; possible D gene TRBD2, 6 bases. The CDR3 is 15 residues long. CDR1 LNHDA and CDR2 SQIVND come from the germline V gene (reference sequence). The V and J ends lost 4 bases and 1 base respectively, with 14 bases between them. The chain's CDR3 is CASSRARDGSYEQYF. The DNA of the CDR3 is TGTGCCAGTAGTAGGGCGCGGGACGGATCCTACGAGCAGTACTTC.

The gene calls are TRBV12-3 or TRBV12-4 and TRBJ2-2; D not resolved. This CDR3 comprises 11 residues. Trimming left V 8 bases short and J 1 base short, with 2 bases between. Here the CDR3 reads CASLNTGELFF. The CDR3 DNA sequence: TGTGCCAGCCTGAACACCGGGGAGCTGTTTTTT.

The rearrangement uses TRBV18 and TRBJ2-3; D remains ambiguous. Germline V gives CDR1 KGHSH, CDR2 LQKENI. The ends were cut back, 1 base at V and 1 base at J, with 9 bases in the middle. CDR3 length equals 15 residues. The CDR3 nucleotides are TGTGCCAGCTCACCACGGCAGGAAGGCACAGATACGCAGTATTTT. Translating it yields CASSPRQEGTDTQYF.

J is TRBJ1-5 and V is TRBV7-9, with a tentative D call TRBD1 (6 bases). Germline values: CDR1 SEHNR, CDR2 FQNEAQ (reference sequence). The length of the CDR3 is 16 residues. V lost 1 base, J lost 2 bases, and 12 bases lay in between. CDR3 in DNA: TGTGCCAGCAGCTTAGGAGAGGGGGAGCGCAATCAGCCCCAGCATTTT. Protein product: CASSLGEGERNQPQHF.

The rearrangement uses TRBV2 and TRBJ1-3, with 8 bases aligning to TRBD1. V trimming: 11 bases; J trimming: 8 bases; junction bases outside the gene matches: 11. The germline V gene has CDR1 SNHLY and CDR2 FYNNEI. The CDR3 spans 13 residues. Here the CDR3 DNA reads TGTGCCTCACAGGGGGAGATCCGAGACACCATATATTTT. It encodes CASQGEIRDTIYF. The whole variable domain, filled in from reference TRBV2 and TRBJ1-3, reads EPEVTQTPSHQVTQMGQEVILRCVPISNHLYFYWYRQILGQKVEFLVSFYNNEISEKSEIFDDQFSVERPDGSNFTLKIRSTKLEDSAMYFCASQGEIRDTIYFGEGSWLTVV.

CDR3 DNA: TGTGCCAGCAGCCCACCGAAGGAGCCCGTGGTTGAGCAGTTCTTC. It is translated as CASSPPKEPVVEQFF. The V call is TRBV13, the J call TRBJ2-1, with D unresolved. The germline V and J ends were trimmed by 5 bases and 9 bases, with 20 bases remaining between them. CDR3 length: 15 amino acids. Germline assignment: CDR1 PRHDT and CDR2 FYEKMQ (reference sequence). The full variable domain, in which reference TRBV13 and TRBJ2-1 provide the parts outside the CDR3, is AAGVIQSPRHLIKEKRETATLKCYPIPRHDTVYWYQQGPGQDPQFLISFYEKMQSDKGSIPDRFSAQQFSDYHSELNMSSLELGDSALYFCASSPPKEPVVEQFFGPGTRLTVL.